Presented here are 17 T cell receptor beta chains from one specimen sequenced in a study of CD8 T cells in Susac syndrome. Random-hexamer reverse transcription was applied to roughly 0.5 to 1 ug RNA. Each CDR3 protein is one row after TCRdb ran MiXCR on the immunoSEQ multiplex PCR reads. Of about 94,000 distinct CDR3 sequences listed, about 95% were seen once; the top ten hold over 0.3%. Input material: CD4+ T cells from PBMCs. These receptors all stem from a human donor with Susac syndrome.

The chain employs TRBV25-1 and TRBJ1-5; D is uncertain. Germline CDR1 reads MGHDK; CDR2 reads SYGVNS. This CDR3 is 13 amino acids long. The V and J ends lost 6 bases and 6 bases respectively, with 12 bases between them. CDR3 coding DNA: TGTGCCAGCAGCGGTGTGGGAGGTCAGCCCCAGCATTTT. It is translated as CASSGVGGQPQHF.

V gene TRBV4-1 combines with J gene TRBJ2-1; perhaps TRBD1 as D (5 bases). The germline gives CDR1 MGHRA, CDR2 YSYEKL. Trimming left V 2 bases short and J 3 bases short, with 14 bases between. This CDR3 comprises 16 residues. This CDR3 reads CASSQLDILHYNEQFF. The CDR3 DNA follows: TGCGCCAGCAGCCAATTGGACATACTCCACTACAATGAGCAGTTCTTC.

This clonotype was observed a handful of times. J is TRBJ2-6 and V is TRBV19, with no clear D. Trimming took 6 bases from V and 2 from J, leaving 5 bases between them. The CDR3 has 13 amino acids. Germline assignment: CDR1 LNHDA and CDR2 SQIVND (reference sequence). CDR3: CASRMTGANVLTF. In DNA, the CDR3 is TGTGCCAGTAGGATGACTGGGGCCAACGTCCTGACTTTC.

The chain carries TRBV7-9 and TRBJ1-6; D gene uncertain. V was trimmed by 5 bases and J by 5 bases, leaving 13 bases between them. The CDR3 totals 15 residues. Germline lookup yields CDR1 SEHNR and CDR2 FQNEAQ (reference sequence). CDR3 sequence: CASSPGTLNNSPLHF. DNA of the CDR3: TGTGCCAGCAGCCCGGGAACTTTAAATAATTCACCCCTCCACTTT. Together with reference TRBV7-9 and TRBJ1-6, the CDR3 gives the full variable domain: DTGVSQNPRHKITKRGQNVTFRCDPISEHNRLYWYRQTLGQGPEFLTYFQNEAQLEKSRLLSDRFSAERPKGSFSTLEIQRTEQGDSAMYLCASSPGTLNNSPLHFGNGTRLTVT.

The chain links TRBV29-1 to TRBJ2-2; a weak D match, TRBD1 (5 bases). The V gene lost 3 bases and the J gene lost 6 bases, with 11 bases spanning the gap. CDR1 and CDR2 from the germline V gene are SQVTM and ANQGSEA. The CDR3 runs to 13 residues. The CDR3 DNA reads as TGCAGCGTTGATGGGGCTGGGGCCGGGGAGCTGTTTTTT. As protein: CSVDGAGAGELFF.

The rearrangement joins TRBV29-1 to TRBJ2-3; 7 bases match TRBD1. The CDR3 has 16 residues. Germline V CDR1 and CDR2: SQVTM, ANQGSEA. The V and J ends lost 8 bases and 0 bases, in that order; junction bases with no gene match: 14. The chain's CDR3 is CSSRGTGAHSTDTQYF. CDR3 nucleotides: TGCAGCTCTAGGGGCACAGGGGCTCATAGCACAGATACGCAGTATTTT.

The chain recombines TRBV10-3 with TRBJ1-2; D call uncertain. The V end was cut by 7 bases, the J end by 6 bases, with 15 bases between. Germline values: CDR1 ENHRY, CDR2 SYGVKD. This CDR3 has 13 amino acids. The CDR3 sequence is CAIKFGSQDGYTF. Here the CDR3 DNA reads TGTGCCATCAAGTTTGGCTCCCAGGATGGCTACACCTTC.

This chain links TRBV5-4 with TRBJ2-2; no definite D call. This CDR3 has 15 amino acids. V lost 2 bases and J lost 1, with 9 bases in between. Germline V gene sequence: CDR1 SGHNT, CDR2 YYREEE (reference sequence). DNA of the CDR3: TGTGCCAGCAGCTTAACCTCAGGGAACACCGGGGAGCTGTTTTTT. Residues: CASSLTSGNTGELFF.

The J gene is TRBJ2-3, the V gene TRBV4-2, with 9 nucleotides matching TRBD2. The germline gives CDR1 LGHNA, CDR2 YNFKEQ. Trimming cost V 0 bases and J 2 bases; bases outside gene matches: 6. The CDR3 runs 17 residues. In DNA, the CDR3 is TGTGCCAGCAGCCAAGAGGTTAGCGGGGGCCCCACAGATACGCAGTATTTT. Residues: CASSQEVSGGPTDTQYF.

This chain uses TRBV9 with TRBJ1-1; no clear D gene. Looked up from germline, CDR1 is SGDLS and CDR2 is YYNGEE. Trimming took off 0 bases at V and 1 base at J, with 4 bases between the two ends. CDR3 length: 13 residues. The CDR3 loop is CASSVGTNTEAFF. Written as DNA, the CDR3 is TGTGCCAGCAGCGTAGGAACGAACACTGAAGCTTTCTTT. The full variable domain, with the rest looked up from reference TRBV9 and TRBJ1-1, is DSGVTQTPKHLITATGQRVTLRCSPRSGDLSVYWYQQSLDQGLQFLIQYYNGEERAKGNILERFSAQQFPDLHSELNLSSLELGDSALYFCASSVGTNTEAFFGQGTRLTVV.

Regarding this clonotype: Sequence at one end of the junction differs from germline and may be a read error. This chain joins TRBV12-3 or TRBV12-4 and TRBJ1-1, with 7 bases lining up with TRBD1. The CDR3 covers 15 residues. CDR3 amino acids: CASSPLKQGNIEAFF. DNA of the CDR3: TGTGCCAGCAGTCCCCTAAAACAGGGGAACATTGAAGCTTTCTTT.

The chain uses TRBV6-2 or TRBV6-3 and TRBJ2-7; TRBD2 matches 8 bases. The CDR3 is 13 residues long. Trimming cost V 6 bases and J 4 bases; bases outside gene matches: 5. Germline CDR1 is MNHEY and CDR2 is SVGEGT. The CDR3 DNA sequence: TGTGCCAGCAGCCGGGGACTAGGTTACGAGCAGTACTTC. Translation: CASSRGLGYEQYF.

The CDR3 nucleotides read TGCAGTGCTAGAGTTCCAGCTAGCGGCTACGAGCAGTACTTC. Translated, it gives CSARVPASGYEQYF. This chain uses TRBV20-1 with TRBJ2-7; 7 bases match TRBD2. The junction had 6 bases not matched to a gene; V was cut back by 1 base and J by 3 bases. CDR3 size: 14 residues. Germline values: CDR1 DFQATT, CDR2 SNEGSKA (reference sequence).

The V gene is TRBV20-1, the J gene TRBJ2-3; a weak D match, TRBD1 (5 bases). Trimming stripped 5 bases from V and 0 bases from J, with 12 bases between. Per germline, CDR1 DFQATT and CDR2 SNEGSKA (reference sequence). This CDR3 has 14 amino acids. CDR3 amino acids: CSAVTAPSTDTQYF. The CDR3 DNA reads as TGCAGTGCTGTGACAGCCCCTAGCACAGATACGCAGTATTTT.

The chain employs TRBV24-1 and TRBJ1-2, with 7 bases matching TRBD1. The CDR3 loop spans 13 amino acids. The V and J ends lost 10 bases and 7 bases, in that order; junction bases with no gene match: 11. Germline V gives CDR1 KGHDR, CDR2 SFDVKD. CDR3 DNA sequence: TGTGCCACTTCTGACAGGGCAGGGGCTGGCTACACCTTC. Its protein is CATSDRAGAGYTF.

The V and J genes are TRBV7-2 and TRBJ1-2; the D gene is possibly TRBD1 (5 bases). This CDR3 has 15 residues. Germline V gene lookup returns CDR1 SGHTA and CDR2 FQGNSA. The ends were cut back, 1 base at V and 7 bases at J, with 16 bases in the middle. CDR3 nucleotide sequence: TGTGCCAGCAGCTTAGTCATCGGGGGAGAGGGTGGCTACACCTTC. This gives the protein CASSLVIGGEGGYTF.

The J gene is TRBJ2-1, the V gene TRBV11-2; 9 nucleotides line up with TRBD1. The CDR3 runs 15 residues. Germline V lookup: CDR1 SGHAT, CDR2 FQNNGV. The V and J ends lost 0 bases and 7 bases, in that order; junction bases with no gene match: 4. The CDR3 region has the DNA TGTGCCAGCAGCTTAGAGCGGACAGGGGTAAATGAGCAGTTCTTC. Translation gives CASSLERTGVNEQFF. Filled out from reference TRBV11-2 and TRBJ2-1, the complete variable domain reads EAGVAQSPRYKIIEKRQSVAFWCNPISGHATLYWYQQILGQGPKLLIQFQNNGVVDDSQLPKDRFSAERLKGVDSTLKIQPAKLEDSAVYLCASSLERTGVNEQFFGPGTRLTVL.